This T cell receptor (beta chain) was sequenced in a study of shared clonotypes between healthy human individuals. Study-wide background: Each donor's CD4 naive and CD4 memory cells filled three plates apiece, CD8 naive two, and CD8 memory one.

The naive CD8 population came from CD45RO-negative cells selected for CCR7, without terminally differentiated effector memory CD45RA+ cells. Remarks on this clone: Antigen unknown.

Study-level results: Read depth was anticipated to influence clonotype sharing among donors. Of the naive CD4 clonotypes, around 5% were shared across four donors.

The CDR3 extends over 13 amino acids. Trimming removed 0 bases at V and 2 bases at J, with 6 bases between. The germline gives CDR1 SGDLS, CDR2 YYNGEE. The data were produced by immunoSEQ multiplex PCR, yet TCRdb's version contains in-frame clones alone and is incomplete. The sample yields about 600,000 clones, about 98% seen once. The chain recombines TRBV9 with TRBJ2-7; D is possibly TRBD2 (5 bases). The specimen sequenced was naive CD8+ T cells sorted from blood. This TCR was sampled from a man aged 25-40 years in good health. CDR3 bases: TGTGCCAGCAGCGTAGCGGAGGCCTACGAGCAGTACTTC. Translation gives CASSVAEAYEQYF.